The next 23 T cell receptor beta chains were all read from a single sample in a study of long-term antiretroviral therapy in people with HIV. Sequencing relied on immunoSEQ assay v3.0, run at survey level. Libraries were prepared by immunoSEQ multiplex PCR; TCRdb keeps only in-frame clonotypes and omits some of them. The data contain 28,000 or so clones, roughly 93% of them singletons. The source material was unsorted PBMCs, sampled 6.2 years after starting antiretroviral therapy. The receptors come from a man in his forties or fifties with HIV.

V gene TRBV5-1 combines with J gene TRBJ2-3; D uncertain. This CDR3 is built from 13 residues. Per germline, CDR1 SGHRS and CDR2 YFSETQ. V lost 4 bases and J 4 bases, leaving 10 bases between the germline ends. CDR3 loop: CASSGVGADTQYF. CDR3 coding DNA: TGCGCCAGCAGCGGTGTTGGGGCAGATACGCAGTATTTT.

The chain couples TRBV7-8 to TRBJ2-7, with 9 positions matching TRBD1. J gave up 2 bases and V 5 bases, and 4 bases lay outside the gene matches. Germline V gives CDR1 SGHVS, CDR2 FQNEAQ. This CDR3 contains 14 residues. This CDR3 reads CASSPGTGTYEQYF. Here the CDR3 DNA reads TGTGCCAGCAGCCCCGGGACAGGGACCTACGAGCAGTACTTC.

This chain uses TRBV4-1 with TRBJ2-2; perhaps TRBD2 as D (7 bases). Germline loops: CDR1 MGHRA, CDR2 YSYEKL. This CDR3 is 16 amino acids long. V lost 8 bases and J lost 2, with 18 bases in between. The CDR3 reads CASSSRGGANTGELFF. Here the CDR3 DNA reads TGCGCCAGCTCCTCAAGGGGGGGGGCAAACACCGGGGAGCTGTTTTTT.

A single count supports this clone. The rearrangement joins TRBV28 to TRBJ2-7; 8 nucleotides match TRBD1. Losses at the gene ends were 6 bases for V and 3 bases for J; bases not matched to a gene: 10. This CDR3 comprises 15 residues. The germline gives CDR1 MDHEN, CDR2 SYDVKM. For the CDR3, the DNA is TGTGCCAGCAGACCCGGGACAGGAGGAAACTACGAGCAGTACTTC. Translation gives CASRPGTGGNYEQYF.

The chain has TRBV6-1 and TRBJ1-1; tentative D call: TRBD1 (6 bases). The V end lost 7 bases, the J end lost 8 bases, and 17 bases lay between the germline ends. The CDR3 runs to 13 residues. Germline V gene data show CDR1 as MNHNS and CDR2 as SASEGT. CDR3 DNA sequence: TGTGCCAGCAACGACCTCGGGACACAAGAAGCTTTCTTT. Protein sequence: CASNDLGTQEAFF.

The chain couples TRBV7-8 to TRBJ2-5, with 10 bases matching TRBD2. Germline trimming cut 6 bases from V and 0 bases from J; bases unmatched to any gene: 10. Per the germline V gene, CDR1 is SGHVS and CDR2 is FQNEAQ. This CDR3 has 17 amino acids. The CDR3, as DNA: TGTGCCAGCAGTGGAGGGGGAGCGGGGGGGTACCAAGAGACCCAGTACTTC. This sequence encodes CASSGGGAGGYQETQYF.

The chain has TRBV5-1 and TRBJ2-3, with D unclear. Germline-derived CDR1 and CDR2 are SGHRS and YFSETQ. The CDR3 is made up of 12 amino acids. V was trimmed by 3 bases and J by 4 bases, leaving 6 bases between them. The CDR3 coding sequence is TGCGCCAGCAGCTGGTTTTCAGATACGCAGTATTTT. Protein product: CASSWFSDTQYF.

V gene TRBV6-5 combines with J gene TRBJ1-1; 8 nucleotides agree with TRBD1. Germline loops: CDR1 MNHEY, CDR2 SVGAGI. The CDR3 is 15 residues long. V lost 5 bases and J lost 1; bases outside the gene matches: 6. The CDR3 nucleotides read TGTGCCAGCAGTGTCGCCGGGACAGGGAACACTGAAGCTTTCTTT. It codes for CASSVAGTGNTEAFF.

V usage is TRBV9 and J usage is TRBJ2-2; perhaps D is TRBD1 or TRBD2 (5 bases each). The CDR3 has 16 residues. Germline V gene sequence: CDR1 SGDLS, CDR2 YYNGEE. Trimming stripped 2 bases from V and 0 bases from J, with 11 bases between. The CDR3 DNA is TGTGCCAGCAGCGTTCGGGGCAATGCGAACACCGGGGAGCTGTTTTTT. This codes for CASSVRGNANTGELFF.

The chain couples TRBV7-2 to TRBJ2-7, with 10 bases fitting TRBD2. V shed 6 bases and J 0 bases; nucleotides not matched to a gene: 11. CDR1 is SGHTA, CDR2 FQGNSA, per germline. This CDR3 is built from 17 residues. The CDR3 loop is CASREVSSGGYSYEQYF. Here the CDR3 DNA reads TGTGCCAGCAGGGAGGTCTCTAGCGGGGGTTACTCCTACGAGCAGTACTTC.

Written as DNA, the CDR3 is TGTGCCAGCAGCCGCACAGGGGGCGCGACTGAAGCTTTCTTT. Protein: CASSRTGGATEAFF. This rearrangement joins TRBV7-3 to TRBJ1-1; 9 bases map to TRBD1. J gave up 5 bases and V 5 bases, and 6 bases lay outside the gene matches. This CDR3 is built from 14 residues. CDR1 and CDR2 from the germline V gene are SGHTA and FQGTGA.

The J gene is TRBJ2-5, the V gene TRBV10-2; D is undetermined. The V end was cut by 7 bases, the J end by 5 bases, with 8 bases between. Germline V gene data show CDR1 as WSHSY and CDR2 as SAAADI. The CDR3 has 11 amino acids. The CDR3: CASMIGETQYF. CDR3 nucleotide sequence: TGCGCCAGCATGATTGGGGAGACCCAGTACTTC.

The gene calls are TRBV13 and TRBJ2-5; TRBD2 aligns across 11 bases. The CDR3 covers 17 residues. Germline CDR1 reads PRHDT; CDR2 reads FYEKMQ (reference sequence). V lost 3 bases to trimming and J lost 5 bases; unmatched junction nucleotides: 11. The CDR3 spells CASSLYSSSGGWETQYF. The CDR3 region has the DNA TGTGCCAGCAGCTTGTATTCGTCTAGCGGGGGGTGGGAGACCCAGTACTTC.

This sequence joins TRBV15 and TRBJ1-2; the match to TRBD1 covers 7 bases. With V trimmed by 2 bases and J by 0 bases, 9 bases remained unmatched. The germline CDR1 and CDR2 sequences are LNHNV and YYDKDF (reference sequence). This CDR3 comprises 17 residues. The CDR3 region has the DNA TGTGCCACCAGCAGAATGATCGGGACAGATCCTAACTATGGCTACACCTTC. Protein product: CATSRMIGTDPNYGYTF. Full variable domain (missing parts from reference TRBV15 and TRBJ1-2): DAMVIQNPRYQVTQFGKPVTLSCSQTLNHNVMYWYQQKSSQAPKLLFHYYDKDFNNEADTPDNFQSRRPNTSFCFLDIRSPGLGDTAMYLCATSRMIGTDPNYGYTFGSGTRLTVV.

The chain is built from TRBV6-5 and TRBJ2-5; D is unclear. From germline, CDR1 is MNHEY and CDR2 SVGAGI. The CDR3 contains 12 residues. Trimming shortened V by 3 bases and J by 4 bases, and 6 bases separated the two germline ends. The CDR3 reads CASSYPPETQYF. CDR3 DNA sequence: TGTGCCAGCAGTTATCCTCCAGAGACCCAGTACTTC.

This chain uses TRBV7-6 with TRBJ2-2, with 7 bases that match TRBD2. Germline CDR1 is SGHVS and CDR2 is FNYEAQ. V shed 1 base, J shed 5 bases, and the junction held 1 base outside the gene matches. The CDR3 runs to 14 residues. CDR3 in amino acids: CASSLVGGTGELFF. Here the CDR3 DNA reads TGTGCCAGCAGCTTAGTCGGGGGGACCGGGGAGCTGTTTTTT.

The rearrangement uses TRBV5-1 and TRBJ1-1; TRBD1 is a possible D gene (6 bases). CDR1 and CDR2 (germline): SGHRS, YFSETQ. Trimming cost V 0 bases and J 0 bases, with 12 bases left between them. The CDR3 is 16 residues long. CDR3: CASSLVGQLLNTEAFF. CDR3 DNA sequence: TGCGCCAGCAGCTTGGTGGGACAACTCTTGAACACTGAAGCTTTCTTT.

V is TRBV7-9 and J is TRBJ2-5, with 9 bases fitting TRBD2. V gave up 5 bases and J gave up 5 bases; unmatched junction bases: 3. Germline CDR1 is SEHNR and CDR2 is FQNEAQ (reference sequence). CDR3 length: 13 amino acids. Here the CDR3 DNA reads TGTGCCAGCAGCCGCGGGGGGGACGAGACCCAGTACTTC. Translated, it gives CASSRGGDETQYF.

This chain links TRBV5-4 with TRBJ1-3; perhaps TRBD1 as D (5 bases). Trimming took off 1 base at V and 4 bases at J, with 9 bases between the two ends. The CDR3 extends over 14 amino acids. Per germline, CDR1 SGHNT and CDR2 YYREEE (reference sequence). This chain's CDR3 is CASSLNAGGNTIYF. CDR3 bases: TGTGCCAGCAGCTTGAATGCAGGGGGAAACACCATATATTTT. Full variable domain (rest looked up from reference TRBV5-4 and TRBJ1-3): ETGVTQSPTHLIKTRGQQVTLRCSSQSGHNTVSWYQQALGQGPQFIFQYYREEENGRGNFPPRFSGLQFPNYSSELNVNALELDDSALYLCASSLNAGGNTIYFGEGSWLTVV.

V and J are TRBV27 and TRBJ2-7; D uncertain. CDR1 is MNHEY, CDR2 SMNVEV, per germline (reference sequence). The CDR3 spans 14 residues. Deletions cut 3 bases from V and 0 bases from J, with 9 bases between. Here the CDR3 reads CASSLAVNSYEQYF. The CDR3 coding sequence is TGTGCCAGCAGTTTGGCCGTCAACTCCTACGAGCAGTACTTC.

The chain has TRBV6-6 and TRBJ1-2; D unresolved. There are 14 residues in the CDR3. CDR1 is MNHNY and CDR2 is SVGAGI in the germline V gene (reference sequence). Between the trimmed V and J ends, which lost 7 bases and 1 base, there was a span of 13 bases. The CDR3 coding sequence is TGTGCCAGCACCCTGGGAGGGAATAACTATGGCTACACCTTC. This translates into CASTLGGNNYGYTF.

The genes are TRBV25-1 and TRBJ2-2, with D tentatively TRBD1 (6 bases). V lost 7 bases to trimming and J lost 4 bases, with 16 bases between them. Germline V gives CDR1 MGHDK, CDR2 SYGVNS. The CDR3 consists of 15 residues. CDR3 loop: CASNPSQGATGELFF. The CDR3 coding sequence is TGTGCCAGCAACCCTTCACAGGGCGCCACCGGGGAGCTGTTTTTT.

This chain uses TRBV6-5 with TRBJ2-1; either TRBD1 or TRBD2 may supply D (6 bases each). The CDR3 contains 15 residues. V was trimmed by 2 bases and J by 7 bases, leaving 15 bases between them. In germline, CDR1 is MNHEY, CDR2 SVGAGI. The DNA for the CDR3 is TGTGCCAGCAGTTACGCGGGACCTAGGGGGAATGAGCAGTTCTTC. Translated, it gives CASSYAGPRGNEQFF.